Listed below are T cell receptor beta chains from one sample, sequenced in a study of human T cells and chemical hapten exposure. TCRdb re-derived calls from the RACE reads in MiXCR, one entry per CDR3 protein. Here the sample spans 120,000 to 150,000 distinct CDR3 sequences, roughly 10% being singletons. This sample comprised whole blood, obtained in connection with sensitization to the hapten diphenylcyclopropenone (DPC). All receptors come from a woman in her forties or fifties with alopecia areata. Some clones in this sample may be carry-over from other donors' samples. CDR3s include the opening cysteine and the closing phenylalanine or tryptophan. D genes are given only for firm matches. Clone size is not always given. Where it is, it says once, few, many or a class for expanded clones.

clone_size	d_call	v_call	j_call	cdr3_aa	cdr3_nt
NA	NA	TRBV5-1	TRBJ2-5	CASRSEAVQETQYF	TGCGCCAGCAGGTCCGAGGCAGTCCAAGAGACCCAGTACTTC
NA	NA	TRBV5-1	TRBJ2-7	CASSGSSYEQYF	TGCGCCAGCAGCGGGAGCTCCTACGAGCAGTACTTC
many	NA	TRBV5-1	TRBJ2-7	CASSPGAPKGEQYF	TGCGCCAGCAGCCCTGGGGCTCCAAAGGGGGAGCAGTACTTC
NA	TRBD2	TRBV20-1	TRBJ2-4	CSAERTSGRENIQYF	TGCAGTGCTGAACGGACTAGCGGGAGGGAAAACATTCAGTACTTC
few	NA	TRBV5-1	TRBJ2-1	CASSREGGEQFF	TGCGCCAGCAGCCGCGAGGGGGGTGAGCAGTTCTTC
NA	TRBD1	TRBV5-1	TRBJ2-3	CASSLDLGQATDTQYF	TGCGCCAGCAGCTTGGACCTAGGACAGGCCACAGATACGCAGTATTTT
few	TRBD2	TRBV18	TRBJ2-1	CASSPRRLAGVFNEQFF	TGTGCCAGCTCACCACGGAGACTAGCGGGAGTTTTCAATGAGCAGTTCTTC
many	NA	TRBV28	TRBJ2-7	CASSKGNTYEQYF	TGTGCCAGCAGCAAGGGGAACACCTACGAGCAGTACTTC
few	NA	TRBV4-3	TRBJ1-5	CASSQEAGKGQPQHF	TGCGCCAGCAGCCAAGAAGCAGGGAAAGGGCAGCCCCAGCATTTT
many	NA	TRBV5-1	TRBJ2-1	CASSLKTPNEQFF	TGCGCCAGCAGCTTGAAGACACCTAATGAGCAGTTCTTC
NA	NA	TRBV6-5	TRBJ2-5	CASSLGPGVQETQYF	TGTGCCAGCAGCCTTGGACCGGGGGTTCAAGAGACCCAGTACTTC
few	TRBD2	TRBV28	TRBJ2-1	CASSLSPGRGFF	TGTGCCAGCAGTTTATCGCCCGGGAGGGGGTTCTTC
many	NA	TRBV7-9	TRBJ1-1	CASPAEAFF	TGTGCCAGCCCGGCTGAAGCTTTCTTT
few	TRBD2	TRBV10-3	TRBJ2-3	CAISSAKRERGIDTQYF	TGTGCCATCAGCTCAGCGAAGCGGGAGAGGGGGATAGATACGCAGTATTTT
many	TRBD2	TRBV28	TRBJ2-1	CASSFKASGRNEQFF	TGTGCCAGCAGTTTTAAGGCTAGCGGGAGGAATGAGCAGTTCTTC
few	NA	TRBV4-2	TRBJ2-1	CASSQADSSYNEQFF	TGTGCCAGCAGCCAAGCGGATAGCTCCTACAATGAGCAGTTCTTC
few	NA	TRBV12-3/TRBV12-4	TRBJ2-2	CASSPPQGNTGELFF	TGTGCCAGCAGTCCTCCACAGGGAAACACCGGGGAGCTGTTTTTT
few	NA	TRBV2	TRBJ1-5	CASSVGGASQPQHF	TGTGCCAGCAGTGTGGGGGGGGCTAGTCAGCCCCAGCATTTT
NA	TRBD2	TRBV5-1	TRBJ2-2	CASRNSAGGNTGELFF	TGCGCCAGCAGAAATTCGGCGGGAGGCAACACCGGGGAGCTGTTTTTT
NA	TRBD2	TRBV27	TRBJ2-1	CASRGLAGVAEQFF	TGTGCCAGCAGAGGACTAGCGGGAGTCGCTGAGCAGTTCTTC
few	TRBD2	TRBV7-9	TRBJ2-7	CASSLMFGSGNYEQYF	TGTGCCAGCAGCTTAATGTTCGGTAGCGGGAACTACGAGCAGTACTTC
many	TRBD1	TRBV14	TRBJ1-4	CASSQSPRTGVEKLFF	TGTGCCAGCAGCCAGAGCCCCAGGACAGGGGTTGAAAAACTGTTTTTT
NA	NA	TRBV28	TRBJ2-7	CASSLNEQYF	TGTGCCAGCAGTTTAAACGAGCAGTACTTC
few	TRBD2	TRBV29-1	TRBJ2-3	CSVGLAGGRDTQYF	TGCAGCGTTGGACTAGCGGGAGGAAGAGATACGCAGTATTTT
NA	NA	TRBV21-1	TRBJ2-7	CASSLQIRGLPYEQYF	TGTGCCAGCAGCCTCCAGATTAGGGGGCTCCCCTACGAGCAGTACTTC
few	NA	TRBV28	TRBJ2-3	CASGGGWRATDTQYF	TGTGCCAGCGGGGGTGGGTGGAGAGCCACAGATACGCAGTATTTT
few	NA	TRBV12-3/TRBV12-4	TRBJ2-5	CASSLGTRQETQYF	TGTGCCAGCAGTTTGGGGACTCGACAAGAGACCCAGTACTTC
few	NA	TRBV20-1	TRBJ2-5	CSARLGLQETQYF	TGCAGTGCCCGTCTGGGACTGCAAGAGACCCAGTACTTC
many	TRBD2	TRBV27	TRBJ2-1	CASSPRTSGRNEQFF	TGTGCCAGCAGTCCAAGGACTAGCGGGAGGAATGAGCAGTTCTTC
many	NA	TRBV12-3/TRBV12-4	TRBJ1-5	CASSLGGQGNQPQHF	TGTGCCAGCAGCCTAGGGGGGCAAGGCAATCAGCCCCAGCATTTT
many	TRBD2	TRBV5-1	TRBJ2-1	CASSAQPSGTYNEQFF	TGCGCCAGCAGCGCCCAGCCCAGCGGGACCTACAATGAGCAGTTCTTC
NA	TRBD2	TRBV12-3/TRBV12-4	TRBJ2-1	CASASGTSPTEGYNEQFF	TGTGCCAGCGCTTCCGGGACTAGCCCTACGGAGGGCTACAATGAGCAGTTCTTC
few	NA	TRBV20-1	TRBJ2-4	CSAGAQRSAQYF	TGCAGTGCGGGGGCCCAGAGGTCGGCTCAGTACTTC
NA	TRBD1	TRBV7-9	TRBJ2-7	CASSSPRTGGLFYEQYF	TGTGCCAGCAGCTCCCCCCGGACAGGGGGTCTCTTTTACGAGCAGTACTTC
few	NA	TRBV11-2	TRBJ2-6	CASSPTTANVLTF	TGTGCCAGCAGCCCCACGACGGCCAACGTCCTGACTTTC
NA	TRBD1	TRBV6-5	TRBJ1-1	CARGTGRGTEAFF	TGTGCCAGGGGGACAGGGAGGGGCACTGAAGCTTTCTTT
few	NA	TRBV29-1	TRBJ2-1	CSVESGRREQFF	TGCAGCGTTGAGTCCGGGAGAAGGGAGCAGTTCTTC
few	NA	TRBV29-1	TRBJ1-4	CSVKISGEKLFF	TGCAGCGTGAAGATTTCAGGGGAAAAACTGTTTTTT
NA	NA	TRBV20-1	TRBJ1-5	CSARNRGKEGQPQHF	TGCAGTGCTAGAAACCGGGGCAAAGAGGGTCAGCCCCAGCATTTT
NA	NA	TRBV2	TRBJ1-1	CASEIGRNTEAFF	TGTGCCAGCGAAATTGGCCGTAACACTGAAGCTTTCTTT
NA	TRBD2	TRBV7-2	TRBJ2-7	CASSFRASSGRAEQYF	TGTGCCAGCAGCTTTCGGGCCTCTAGCGGGAGGGCCGAGCAGTACTTC
NA	NA	TRBV5-1	TRBJ2-5	CASSWSGGETQYF	TGCGCCAGCAGTTGGAGTGGCGGGGAGACCCAGTACTTC
few	TRBD1	TRBV13	TRBJ2-2	CASSRTGQGNTGELFF	TGTGCCAGCAGCCGGACTGGACAGGGGAACACCGGGGAGCTGTTTTTT
NA	TRBD1	TRBV9	TRBJ1-3	CASSGDRAENTIYF	TGTGCCAGCAGCGGGGACAGGGCTGAAAACACCATATATTTT
few	NA	TRBV20-1	TRBJ1-3	CSATRPSSGNTIYF	TGCAGTGCCACACGACCGAGCTCTGGAAACACCATATATTTT
many	NA	TRBV27	TRBJ2-7	CASSPHAGGKKYEQYF	TGTGCCAGCAGTCCCCACGCCGGGGGAAAAAAGTACGAGCAGTACTTC
NA	TRBD2	TRBV2	TRBJ2-3	CASSGRDTDTQYF	TGTGCCAGCAGCGGGAGGGACACAGATACGCAGTATTTT
NA	NA	TRBV7-9	TRBJ1-1	CASSFSTTEAFF	TGTGCCAGCAGCTTCTCGACTACTGAAGCTTTCTTT
NA	NA	TRBV5-4	TRBJ2-3	CASSLPLEDTQYF	TGTGCCAGCAGCCTCCCCCTGGAGGATACGCAGTATTTT
many	NA	TRBV29-1	TRBJ1-5	CSAIESGGNQPQHF	TGCAGCGCCATTGAATCAGGGGGCAATCAGCCCCAGCATTTT
few	TRBD1	TRBV7-7	TRBJ2-5	CASSPGTGRQETQYF	TGTGCTAGCAGCCCTGGGACAGGGCGCCAAGAGACCCAGTACTTC
NA	NA	TRBV15	TRBJ2-7	CATSDPGGAADEQYF	TGTGCCACCAGCGATCCTGGGGGGGCGGCAGACGAGCAGTACTTC
many	TRBD2	TRBV29-1	TRBJ2-1	CSVTSGSYNEQFF	TGCAGCGTGACTAGCGGGTCCTACAATGAGCAGTTCTTC
NA	NA	TRBV18	TRBJ1-1	CASSAGANTEAFF	TGTGCCAGCTCCGCCGGGGCAAACACTGAAGCTTTCTTT
NA	NA	TRBV20-1	TRBJ2-7	CSARESSAFYEQYF	TGCAGTGCTAGAGAAAGTTCAGCATTCTACGAGCAGTACTTC